These T cell receptor beta chains were read from a single sample in a study of T cells in Graves' hyperthyroidism and ophthalmopathy. From the multiplex PCR reads, TCRdb called clonotypes with MiXCR, one entry per CDR3 protein. The sample includes 300,000 to 400,000 distinct CDR3 sequences, 13% of them seen just once. The source material was blood. These receptors all stem from a young woman with Graves' hyperthyroidism. CDR3s include the opening cysteine and the closing phenylalanine or tryptophan. A D gene is named only where the DNA matches it firmly. Clone size, where shown, is once, few, many, or a class for clones that have expanded.

D gene	J gene	clone size	V gene	CDR3 protein	CDR3 DNA
TRBD1	TRBJ1-5	few	TRBV4-2	CASSQAWDSSNQPQHF	TGTGCCAGCAGCCAAGCGTGGGACAGCAGCAATCAGCCCCAGCATTTT
TRBD1	TRBJ1-2	many	TRBV6-2/TRBV6-3	CASSSRTGLSPHYGYTF	TGTGCCAGCAGTTCCCGGACAGGTTTGTCCCCTCACTATGGCTACACCTTC
TRBD2	TRBJ2-7	many	TRBV7-6	CASSPAGLAGYEQYF	TGTGCCAGCAGCCCCGCGGGACTAGCGGGCTACGAGCAGTACTTC
NA	TRBJ2-1	many	TRBV4-3	CASSQDPDATYNEQFF	TGCGCCAGCAGCCAAGACCCGGACGCGACCTACAATGAGCAGTTCTTC
TRBD2	TRBJ2-5	many	TRBV10-3	CAIRAGTSRETQYF	TGTGCCATCAGAGCCGGGACTAGCAGAGAGACCCAGTACTTC
TRBD1	TRBJ2-5	many	TRBV5-6	CASSSRTGQETQYF	TGTGCCAGCAGCTCTCGGACAGGGCAAGAGACCCAGTACTTC
NA	TRBJ1-3	many	TRBV18	CASSPARGDSGNTIYF	TGTGCCAGCTCACCGGCTCGCGGGGACTCTGGAAACACCATATATTTT
TRBD1	TRBJ2-5	many	TRBV27	CASSWGDRAGETQYF	TGTGCCAGCAGCTGGGGGGACAGGGCTGGAGAGACCCAGTACTTC
NA	TRBJ1-5	many	TRBV20-1	CSARDRGGRNQPQHF	TGCAGTGCTAGAGATCGGGGCGGACGCAATCAGCCCCAGCATTTT
NA	TRBJ2-2	NA	TRBV6-2/TRBV6-3	CASTARGGGGGELFF	TGTGCCAGCACCGCTCGGGGAGGGGGCGGCGGGGAGCTGTTTTTT
NA	TRBJ2-6	few	TRBV7-2	CASSSDTFGANVLTF	TGTGCCAGCAGCTCCGACACCTTTGGGGCCAACGTCCTGACTTTC
TRBD1	TRBJ2-7	many	TRBV28	CASPPPGGSYEQYF	TGTGCCAGCCCCCCCCCAGGGGGATCCTACGAGCAGTACTTC
NA	TRBJ2-7	NA	TRBV5-1	CASSNAGPPSYEQYF	TGCGCCAGCAGCAACGCAGGACCCCCTAGCTACGAGCAGTACTTC
NA	TRBJ2-3	many	TRBV11-2	CASSSKTGESDTQYF	TGTGCCAGCAGCTCCAAAACAGGCGAATCAGATACGCAGTATTTT
NA	TRBJ1-6	many	TRBV28	CASSPRTPSSYNSPLHF	TGTGCCAGCAGTCCCCGGACACCGAGCTCCTATAATTCACCCCTCCACTTT
NA	TRBJ2-1	few	TRBV30	CAWTIGQSNEQFF	TGTGCCTGGACCATCGGACAGTCCAATGAGCAGTTCTTC
NA	TRBJ1-1	many	TRBV20-1	CSAGWVNTEAFF	TGCAGTGCTGGATGGGTGAACACTGAAGCTTTCTTT
NA	TRBJ1-2	many	TRBV6-2/TRBV6-3	CASRRGQNRYGYTF	TGTGCCAGCAGACGAGGACAGAACCGCTATGGCTACACCTTC
TRBD1	TRBJ1-1	many	TRBV9	CASSDRDREGTEAFF	TGTGCCAGCAGCGATAGGGACAGGGAGGGCACTGAAGCTTTCTTT
NA	TRBJ1-2	many	TRBV30	CAWSNSNYGYTF	TGTGCCTGGAGTAACAGTAACTATGGCTACACCTTC
NA	TRBJ2-1	NA	TRBV19	CASRSGRSYNEQFF	TGTGCCAGTAGGTCGGGGCGGTCTTACAATGAGCAGTTCTTC